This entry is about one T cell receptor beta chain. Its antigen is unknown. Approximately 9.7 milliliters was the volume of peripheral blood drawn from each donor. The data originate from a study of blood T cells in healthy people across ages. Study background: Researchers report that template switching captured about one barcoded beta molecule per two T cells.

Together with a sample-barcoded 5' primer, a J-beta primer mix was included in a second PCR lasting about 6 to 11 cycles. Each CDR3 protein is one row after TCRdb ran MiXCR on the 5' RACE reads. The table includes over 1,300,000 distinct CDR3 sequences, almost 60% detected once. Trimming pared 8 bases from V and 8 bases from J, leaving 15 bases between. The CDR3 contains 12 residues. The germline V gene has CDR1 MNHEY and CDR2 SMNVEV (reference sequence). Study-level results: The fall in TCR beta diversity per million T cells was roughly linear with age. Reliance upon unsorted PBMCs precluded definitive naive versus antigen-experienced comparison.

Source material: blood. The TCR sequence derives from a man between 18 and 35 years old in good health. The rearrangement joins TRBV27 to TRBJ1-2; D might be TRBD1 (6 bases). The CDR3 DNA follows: TGTGCCAGCCGGCAGCCAGGGGAGGGCTACACCTTC. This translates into CASRQPGEGYTF.